The rows below give T cell receptor beta chains drawn from one sample of a study of T cell changes during pregnancy in multiple sclerosis. Assay: immunoSEQ multiplex PCR; the TCRdb copy retains only in-frame clones and omits some. The sample lists tens of thousands of clones, roughly 92% occurring once. The source material was peripheral blood, sampled in the third trimester of pregnancy. Receptors originate from a female donor in good health, enrolled as a control in a pregnancy study. CDR3s include the opening cysteine and the closing phenylalanine or tryptophan. The D gene is left open where the match is weak.

j_call: TRBJ1-5
v_call: TRBV7-9
d_call: NA
cdr3_aa: CASSLGQRNQPQHF

j_call: TRBJ2-1
v_call: TRBV6-1
d_call: NA
cdr3_aa: CASSTYPYNEQFF

j_call: TRBJ2-7
v_call: TRBV5-4
d_call: TRBD1
cdr3_aa: CASRNQQGINEQYF

j_call: TRBJ2-7
v_call: TRBV19
d_call: NA
cdr3_aa: CASRGADGTYEQYF

j_call: TRBJ1-5
v_call: TRBV9
d_call: NA
cdr3_aa: CASRGLRGEPQHF

j_call: TRBJ1-5
v_call: TRBV27
d_call: NA
cdr3_aa: CASASLRGQPQHF

j_call: TRBJ2-5
v_call: TRBV5-1
d_call: NA
cdr3_aa: CASSVWGEPQETQYF

j_call: TRBJ2-5
v_call: TRBV11-2
d_call: TRBD2
cdr3_aa: CASSLSVAGGRETQYF

j_call: TRBJ2-5
v_call: TRBV28
d_call: NA
cdr3_aa: CASSPPGEETQYF

j_call: TRBJ2-3
v_call: TRBV28
d_call: TRBD1
cdr3_aa: CASREQGAGADTQYF

j_call: TRBJ2-7
v_call: TRBV7-2
d_call: NA
cdr3_aa: CASSYSSYEQYF

j_call: TRBJ2-5
v_call: TRBV11-2
d_call: TRBD2
cdr3_aa: CASSPSSGGLTETQYF

j_call: TRBJ2-5
v_call: TRBV28
d_call: NA
cdr3_aa: CASSHGHRGETQYF

j_call: TRBJ2-7
v_call: TRBV4-3
d_call: TRBD1
cdr3_aa: CASSREVGQGGNEQYF

j_call: TRBJ2-2
v_call: TRBV19
d_call: NA
cdr3_aa: CASRDSNTGELFF

j_call: TRBJ2-4
v_call: TRBV15
d_call: TRBD2
cdr3_aa: CATRSTSGGAVRAKNIQYF

j_call: TRBJ1-1
v_call: TRBV7-2
d_call: NA
cdr3_aa: CASTEPQALKAFF

j_call: TRBJ2-7
v_call: TRBV28
d_call: NA
cdr3_aa: CASSVDKAWDEQYF

j_call: TRBJ2-7
v_call: TRBV27
d_call: NA
cdr3_aa: CASSPIPDRSAYEQYF

j_call: TRBJ2-1
v_call: TRBV11-3
d_call: TRBD1
cdr3_aa: CASSSSGQGWRDEQFF

j_call: TRBJ1-5
v_call: TRBV28
d_call: TRBD1
cdr3_aa: CASSFLRQGPAWDSNQPQHF

j_call: TRBJ1-4
v_call: TRBV5-1
d_call: TRBD1
cdr3_aa: CASSDPGQREKLFF

j_call: TRBJ1-2
v_call: TRBV2
d_call: NA
cdr3_aa: CASSTLGGGGGYTF

j_call: TRBJ2-7
v_call: TRBV4-1
d_call: NA
cdr3_aa: CASSQDVRGGLTYEQYF

j_call: TRBJ2-2
v_call: TRBV19
d_call: NA
cdr3_aa: CASSIDRGGELFF

j_call: TRBJ2-1
v_call: TRBV9
d_call: NA
cdr3_aa: CASSVATQSFSSYNEQFF

j_call: TRBJ1-2
v_call: TRBV5-1
d_call: TRBD1
cdr3_aa: CASSLTRDRVYGYTF

j_call: TRBJ1-5
v_call: TRBV2
d_call: TRBD1
cdr3_aa: CASSGTGKNQPQHF

j_call: TRBJ2-1
v_call: TRBV18
d_call: NA
cdr3_aa: CASSIVQGYNEQFF

j_call: TRBJ2-7
v_call: TRBV7-7
d_call: NA
cdr3_aa: CASSLAEGGEQYF

j_call: TRBJ2-1
v_call: TRBV4-2
d_call: TRBD2
cdr3_aa: CASSQDMSRLAADEQFF

j_call: TRBJ1-1
v_call: TRBV6-1
d_call: NA
cdr3_aa: CASNPTGLNTEAFF

j_call: TRBJ2-5
v_call: TRBV18
d_call: NA
cdr3_aa: CASSPRTAQETQYF

j_call: TRBJ1-4
v_call: TRBV5-1
d_call: NA
cdr3_aa: CASSFGAPNEKLFF

j_call: TRBJ2-5
v_call: TRBV28
d_call: TRBD2
cdr3_aa: CASSTSGRAGVETQYF

j_call: TRBJ1-3
v_call: TRBV28
d_call: NA
cdr3_aa: CASSFPDSSSGNTIYF

j_call: TRBJ1-6
v_call: TRBV6-1
d_call: TRBD1
cdr3_aa: CASSSTGGGSPLHF

j_call: TRBJ1-1
v_call: TRBV28
d_call: NA
cdr3_aa: CASSRKAGAQDTEAFF

j_call: TRBJ2-5
v_call: TRBV27
d_call: TRBD2
cdr3_aa: CASSRLAGGPGETQYF